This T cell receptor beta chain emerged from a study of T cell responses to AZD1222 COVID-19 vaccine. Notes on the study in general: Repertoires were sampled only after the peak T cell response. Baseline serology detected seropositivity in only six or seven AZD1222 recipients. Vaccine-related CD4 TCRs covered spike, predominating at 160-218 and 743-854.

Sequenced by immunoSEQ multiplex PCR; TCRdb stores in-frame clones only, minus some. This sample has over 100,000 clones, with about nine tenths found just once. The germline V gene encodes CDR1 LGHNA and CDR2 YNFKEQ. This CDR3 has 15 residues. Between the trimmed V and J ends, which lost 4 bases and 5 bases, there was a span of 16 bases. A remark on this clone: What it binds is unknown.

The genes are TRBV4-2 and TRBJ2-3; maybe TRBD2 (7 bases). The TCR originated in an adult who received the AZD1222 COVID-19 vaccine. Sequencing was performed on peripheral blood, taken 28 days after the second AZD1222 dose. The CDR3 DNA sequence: TGTGCCAGCAGCCCCAAATCGGGGGGCCAAGATACGCAGTATTTT. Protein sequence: CASSPKSGGQDTQYF.